The 14 T cell receptor beta chains given below trace back to one sample, sequenced in a study of blood T cell repertoires in COVID-19. Assay used: immunoSEQ multiplex PCR; TCRdb lists only in-frame clones, some missing. The sample shows about 300,000 clones, about 85% of them seen only once. The specimen sequenced was peripheral blood. Source of these receptors: a human donor in a cohort sampled during active COVID-19.

CDR3 nucleotide sequence: TGTGCCAGCTGGCGGTCATACAATGAGCAGTTCTTC. Translation: CASWRSYNEQFF. The V call is TRBV27, the J call TRBJ2-1; unclear D gene. The CDR3 is 12 amino acids. Looked up from germline, CDR1 is MNHEY and CDR2 is SMNVEV (reference sequence). V dropped 8 bases and J dropped 4 bases, with 9 bases sitting between them.

This chain joins TRBV11-2 and TRBJ2-7, with 10 bases matching TRBD2. From germline, CDR1 is SGHAT and CDR2 FQNNGV. Trimming took 5 bases from V and 3 from J; bases not matched to a gene: 7. This CDR3 spans 15 amino acids. CDR3 sequence reads: CASSRYSGRNYEQYF. CDR3 bases: TGTGCCAGCAGCAGATATAGCGGGAGGAACTACGAGCAGTACTTC.

V and J are TRBV7-9 and TRBJ2-1; no clear D gene. The CDR3 is made up of 15 amino acids. In germline, CDR1 is SEHNR, CDR2 FQNEAQ (reference sequence). V was trimmed by 2 bases and J by 8 bases, leaving 16 bases between them. CDR3: CASSLSDRLVDEQFF. The CDR3 DNA sequence: TGTGCCAGCAGCTTAAGCGACCGCCTGGTAGATGAGCAGTTCTTC.

The V call is TRBV27, the J call TRBJ2-4, with D possibly being TRBD2 (6 bases). Germline CDR1 reads MNHEY; CDR2 reads SMNVEV (reference sequence). The CDR3 has 15 residues. Trimming removed 7 bases at V and 0 bases at J, with 13 bases between. The CDR3 sequence: CASKGGGSAKNIQYF. The CDR3 DNA reads TGTGCCAGCAAGGGAGGAGGATCAGCCAAAAACATTCAGTACTTC.

The chain couples TRBV6-1 to TRBJ2-7; 9 bases map to TRBD1. CDR1 is MNHNS, CDR2 SASEGT, per germline. J was trimmed by 2 bases and V by 1 base; bases with no gene match: 6. The CDR3 extends over 16 amino acids. The CDR3: CASSEVFGTGTYEQYF. For the CDR3, the DNA is TGTGCCAGCAGTGAAGTATTCGGGACAGGGACCTACGAGCAGTACTTC.

V gene TRBV2 combines with J gene TRBJ1-2; TRBD1 might be the D (5 bases). This CDR3 contains 11 residues. The V gene lost 3 bases and the J gene lost 10 bases, with 9 bases spanning the gap. Germline V lookup: CDR1 SNHLY, CDR2 FYNNEI. The DNA for the CDR3 is TGTGCCAGCAGTGAGTACAGGTCCTACACCTTC. Its protein product is CASSEYRSYTF. The full variable domain, in which reference TRBV2 and TRBJ1-2 provide the parts outside the CDR3, is EPEVTQTPSHQVTQMGQEVILRCVPISNHLYFYWYRQILGQKVEFLVSFYNNEISEKSEIFDDQFSVERPDGSNFTLKIRSTKLEDSAMYFCASSEYRSYTFGSGTRLTVV.

This clone was detected only once. The V and J genes are TRBV19 and TRBJ1-5, with 9 nucleotides matching TRBD1. J was trimmed by 4 bases and V by 5 bases; bases with no gene match: 12. This CDR3 is 17 amino acids long. Germline CDR1 reads LNHDA; CDR2 reads SQIVND (reference sequence). Written as DNA, the CDR3 is TGTGCCAGTAGTGCTCACAGGGGGCGATTTCGTAATCAGCCCCAGCATTTT. It yields the protein CASSAHRGRFRNQPQHF.

The chain couples TRBV5-1 to TRBJ2-7, with D possibly being TRBD1 (5 bases). V lost 4 bases and J lost 2, with 16 bases in between. The CDR3 extends over 15 amino acids. Germline CDR1 and CDR2: SGHRS and YFSETQ. This CDR3 is CASSPLQGGPYEQYF. CDR3 coding DNA: TGCGCCAGCAGCCCCCTTCAGGGTGGCCCCTACGAGCAGTACTTC.

The chain joins TRBV7-3 to TRBJ2-5; D might be TRBD2 (6 bases). From germline, CDR1 is SGHTA and CDR2 FQGTGA. The V end was cut by 5 bases, the J end by 1 base, with 11 bases between. The CDR3 sequence is 14 residues long. The CDR3 sequence is CASSPLGSQETQYF. The CDR3 nucleotides are TGTGCCAGCAGCCCGCTCGGGAGCCAAGAGACCCAGTACTTC.

A few counts support this clone. This rearrangement joins TRBV6-5 to TRBJ2-3; 11 bases fit TRBD2. V was clipped by 4 bases and J by 0 bases; unmatched bases: 3. Germline CDR1 reads MNHEY; CDR2 reads SVGAGI. This CDR3 is built from 16 residues. The CDR3 reads CASSSTSGASTDTQYF. The CDR3, as DNA: TGTGCCAGCAGTTCGACTAGCGGGGCTAGCACAGATACGCAGTATTTT.

The rearrangement uses TRBV6-5 and TRBJ2-1; D is possibly TRBD2 (6 bases). The CDR3 consists of 15 residues. Per the germline V gene, CDR1 is MNHEY and CDR2 is SVGAGI. V was cut by 8 bases and J by 7 bases, with 21 bases left in between. CDR3: CASRPPPGARNEQFF. The CDR3 region has the DNA TGTGCCAGCCGTCCCCCTCCGGGAGCGAGGAATGAGCAGTTCTTC.

This sequence joins TRBV24-1 and TRBJ2-7; 12 bases agree with TRBD2. The CDR3 runs 14 residues. With 7 bases clipped from V and 6 bases from J, the junction kept 6 bases outside the gene matches. The germline V gene has CDR1 KGHDR and CDR2 SFDVKD. CDR3 protein: CATSESGLAGEQYF. The CDR3 region has the DNA TGTGCCACCAGCGAATCGGGACTAGCGGGCGAGCAGTACTTC.

V gene TRBV7-9 combines with J gene TRBJ2-3; 15 bases match TRBD2. The CDR3 contains 18 residues. Germline CDR1 reads SEHNR; CDR2 reads FQNEAQ (reference sequence). The J segment lost 2 bases and the V segment lost 5 bases, leaving 8 bases of the junction unmatched. The CDR3 spells CASSEPGLAGGSTDTQYF. The CDR3 DNA reads TGTGCCAGCAGCGAACCGGGACTAGCGGGAGGCTCCACAGATACGCAGTATTTT.

The rearrangement links TRBV27 to TRBJ2-7; maybe TRBD2 (7 bases). From germline, CDR1 is MNHEY and CDR2 SMNVEV (reference sequence). This CDR3 has 14 residues. Between the trimmed V and J ends, which lost 6 bases and 5 bases, there was a span of 17 bases. The CDR3 sequence: CASSGTTGLHEQYF. Written as DNA, the CDR3 is TGTGCCAGCAGCGGGACTACAGGGCTTCACGAGCAGTACTTC.